This TCR beta chain came from a study of blood T cell repertoires in COVID-19. At the level of the study: Samples came from the United States, Italy and Spain, spanning acute and convalescent COVID-19.

Measured with immunoSEQ multiplex PCR; TCRdb has only the in-frame clones, and not every one. Of about 160,000 clones in the sample, over 80% were seen once. Trimming shortened V by 6 bases and J by 7 bases, and 25 bases separated the two germline ends. This CDR3 spans 17 amino acids. Per the germline V gene, CDR1 is LGHDT and CDR2 is YNNKEL (reference sequence). The V and J genes are TRBV3-1 (or the pseudogene TRBV3-2) and TRBJ2-1; perhaps TRBD1 as D (6 bases). This sequence was found in a man aged 65-85 years who had recovered from COVID-19. The sample comprised peripheral blood. In DNA, the CDR3 is TGTGCCAGCAGTCCTACCTGGTTTTCGGACAGTGCGAATGAGCAGTTCTTC. Its translation: CASSPTWFSDSANEQFF.